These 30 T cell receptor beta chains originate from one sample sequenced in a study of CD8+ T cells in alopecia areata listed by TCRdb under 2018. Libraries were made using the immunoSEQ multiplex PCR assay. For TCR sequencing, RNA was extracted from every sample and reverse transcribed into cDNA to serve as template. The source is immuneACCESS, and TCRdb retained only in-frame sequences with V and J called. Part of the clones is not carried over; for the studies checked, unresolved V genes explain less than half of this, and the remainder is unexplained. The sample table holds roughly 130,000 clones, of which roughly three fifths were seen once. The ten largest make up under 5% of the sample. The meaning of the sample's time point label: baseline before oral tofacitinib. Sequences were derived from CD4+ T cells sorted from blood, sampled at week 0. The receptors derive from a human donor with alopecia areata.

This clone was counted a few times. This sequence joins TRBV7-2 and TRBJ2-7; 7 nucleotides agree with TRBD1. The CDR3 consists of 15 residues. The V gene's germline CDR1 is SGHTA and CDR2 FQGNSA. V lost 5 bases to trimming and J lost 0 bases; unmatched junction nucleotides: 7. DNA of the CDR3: TGTGCCAGCAGCATGGGGACAGACCCCTCCTACGAGCAGTACTTC. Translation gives CASSMGTDPSYEQYF. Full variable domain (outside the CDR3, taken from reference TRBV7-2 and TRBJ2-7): GAGVSQSPSNKVTEKGKDVELRCDPISGHTALYWYRQSLGQGLEFLIYFQGNSAPDKSGLPSDRFSAERTGGSVSTLTIQRTQQEDSAVYLCASSMGTDPSYEQYFGPGTRLTVT.

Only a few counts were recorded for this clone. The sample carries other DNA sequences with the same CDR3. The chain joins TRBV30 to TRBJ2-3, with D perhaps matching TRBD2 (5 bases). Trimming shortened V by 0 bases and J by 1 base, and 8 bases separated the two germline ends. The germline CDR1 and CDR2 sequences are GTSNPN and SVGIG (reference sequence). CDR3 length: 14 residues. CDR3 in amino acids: CAWSVRAGTDTQYF. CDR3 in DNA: TGTGCCTGGAGTGTCCGAGCGGGCACAGATACGCAGTATTTT.

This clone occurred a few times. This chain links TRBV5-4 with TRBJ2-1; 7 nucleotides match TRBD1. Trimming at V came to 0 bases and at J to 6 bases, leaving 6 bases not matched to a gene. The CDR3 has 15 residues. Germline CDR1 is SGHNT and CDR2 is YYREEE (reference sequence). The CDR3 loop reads CASSLGQGGRNEQFF. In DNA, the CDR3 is TGTGCCAGCAGCTTGGGACAGGGTGGTCGCAATGAGCAGTTCTTC. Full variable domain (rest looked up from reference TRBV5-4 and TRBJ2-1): ETGVTQSPTHLIKTRGQQVTLRCSSQSGHNTVSWYQQALGQGPQFIFQYYREEENGRGNFPPRFSGLQFPNYSSELNVNALELDDSALYLCASSLGQGGRNEQFFGPGTRLTVL.

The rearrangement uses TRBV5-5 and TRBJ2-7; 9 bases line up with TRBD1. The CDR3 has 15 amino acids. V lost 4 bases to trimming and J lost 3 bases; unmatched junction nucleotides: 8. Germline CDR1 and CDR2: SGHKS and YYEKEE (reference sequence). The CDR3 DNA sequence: TGTGCCAGCAGCCTCGCGAGACAGGGGGACTACGAGCAGTACTTC. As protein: CASSLARQGDYEQYF.

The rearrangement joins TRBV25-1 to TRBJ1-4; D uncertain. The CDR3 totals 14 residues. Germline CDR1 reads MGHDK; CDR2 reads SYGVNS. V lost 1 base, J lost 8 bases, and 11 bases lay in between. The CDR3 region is CASSESDGAEKLFF. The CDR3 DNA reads TGTGCCAGCAGTGAATCCGATGGTGCCGAAAAACTGTTTTTT.

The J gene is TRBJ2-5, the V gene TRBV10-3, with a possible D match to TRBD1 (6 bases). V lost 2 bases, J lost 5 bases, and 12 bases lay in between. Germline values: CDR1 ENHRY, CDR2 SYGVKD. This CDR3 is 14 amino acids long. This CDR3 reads CAISEPTGRETQYF. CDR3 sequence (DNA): TGTGCCATCAGTGAGCCAACAGGGCGGGAGACCCAGTACTTC.

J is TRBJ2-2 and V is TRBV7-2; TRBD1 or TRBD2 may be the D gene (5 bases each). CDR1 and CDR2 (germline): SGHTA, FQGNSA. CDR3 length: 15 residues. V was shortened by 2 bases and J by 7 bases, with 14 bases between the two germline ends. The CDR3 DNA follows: TGTGCCAGCAGCTTAAGGCCCGGGACCGGCGGGGAGCTGTTTTTT. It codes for CASSLRPGTGGELFF. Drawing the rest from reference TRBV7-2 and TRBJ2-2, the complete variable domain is GAGVSQSPSNKVTEKGKDVELRCDPISGHTALYWYRQSLGQGLEFLIYFQGNSAPDKSGLPSDRFSAERTGGSVSTLTIQRTQQEDSAVYLCASSLRPGTGGELFFGEGSRLTVL.

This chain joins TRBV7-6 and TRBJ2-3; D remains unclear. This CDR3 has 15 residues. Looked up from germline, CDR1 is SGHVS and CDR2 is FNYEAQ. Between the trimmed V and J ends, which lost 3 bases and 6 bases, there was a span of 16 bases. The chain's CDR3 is CASSLVQHYGDTQYF. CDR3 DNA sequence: TGTGCCAGCAGCTTGGTCCAGCATTACGGGGATACGCAGTATTTT.

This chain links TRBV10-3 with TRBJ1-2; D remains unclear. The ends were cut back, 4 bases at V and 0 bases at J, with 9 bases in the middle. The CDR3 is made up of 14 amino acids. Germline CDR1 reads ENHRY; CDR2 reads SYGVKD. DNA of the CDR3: TGTGCCATCAGTGTCCAGATAGCTAACTATGGCTACACCTTC. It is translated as CAISVQIANYGYTF.

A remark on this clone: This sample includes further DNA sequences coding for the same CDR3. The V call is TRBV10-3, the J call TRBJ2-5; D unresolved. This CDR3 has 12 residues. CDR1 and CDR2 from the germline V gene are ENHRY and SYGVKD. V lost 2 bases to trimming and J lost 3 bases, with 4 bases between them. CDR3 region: CAISETEETQYF. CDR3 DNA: TGTGCCATCAGTGAGACCGAAGAGACCCAGTACTTC.

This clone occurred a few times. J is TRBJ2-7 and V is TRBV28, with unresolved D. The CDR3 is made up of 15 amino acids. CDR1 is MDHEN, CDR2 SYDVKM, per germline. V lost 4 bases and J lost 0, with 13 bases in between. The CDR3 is CASSSPGDGSYEQYF. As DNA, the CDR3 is TGTGCCAGCAGTTCCCCAGGTGACGGCTCCTACGAGCAGTACTTC.

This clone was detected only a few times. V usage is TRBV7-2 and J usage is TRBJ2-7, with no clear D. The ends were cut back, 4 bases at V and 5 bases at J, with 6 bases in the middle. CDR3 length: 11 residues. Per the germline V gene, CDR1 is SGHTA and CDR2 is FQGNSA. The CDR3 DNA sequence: TGTGCCAGCAGCTCATACAACGAGCAGTACTTC. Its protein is CASSSYNEQYF.

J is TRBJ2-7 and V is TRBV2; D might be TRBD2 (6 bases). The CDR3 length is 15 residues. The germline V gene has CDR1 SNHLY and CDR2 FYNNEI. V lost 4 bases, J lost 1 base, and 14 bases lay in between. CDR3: CASSANGRESYEQYF. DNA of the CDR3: TGTGCCAGCAGTGCCAATGGACGGGAGTCCTACGAGCAGTACTTC.

The CDR3 nucleotides are TGCTCAAGAGGTGGAGGGCCGAACACCGGGGAGCTGTTTTTT. It translates to CSRGGGPNTGELFF. This chain joins TRBV29-1 and TRBJ2-2; possible D gene TRBD2, 6 bases. Germline CDR1 and CDR2: SQVTM and ANQGSEA. The CDR3 length is 14 residues.

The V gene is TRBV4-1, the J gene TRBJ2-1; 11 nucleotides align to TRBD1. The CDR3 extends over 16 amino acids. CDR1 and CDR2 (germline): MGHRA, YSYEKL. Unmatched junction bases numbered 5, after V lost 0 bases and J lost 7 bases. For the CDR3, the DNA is TGCGCCAGCAGCCAAGATATGGGGACAGGGGGTAATGAGCAGTTCTTC. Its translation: CASSQDMGTGGNEQFF.

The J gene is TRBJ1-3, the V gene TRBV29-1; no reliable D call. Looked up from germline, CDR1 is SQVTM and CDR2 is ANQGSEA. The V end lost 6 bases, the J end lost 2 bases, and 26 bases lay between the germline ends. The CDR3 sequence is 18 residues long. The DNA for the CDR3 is TGCAGCGTGTCCGGCCCCAAAGTGTGGAGTCAACCTGGAAACACCATATATTTT. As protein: CSVSGPKVWSQPGNTIYF.

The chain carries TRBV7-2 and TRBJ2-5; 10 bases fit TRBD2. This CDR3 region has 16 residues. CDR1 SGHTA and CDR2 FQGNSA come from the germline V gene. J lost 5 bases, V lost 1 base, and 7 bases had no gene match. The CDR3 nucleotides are TGTGCCAGCAGCTTAGTAGGAAGTAGCGGGAGGGAGACCCAGTACTTC. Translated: CASSLVGSSGRETQYF.

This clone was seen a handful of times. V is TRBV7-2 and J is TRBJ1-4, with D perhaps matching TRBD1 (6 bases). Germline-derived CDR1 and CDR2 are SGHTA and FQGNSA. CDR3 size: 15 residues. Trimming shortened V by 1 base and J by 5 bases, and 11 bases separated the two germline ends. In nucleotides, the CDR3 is TGTGCCAGCAGCTTAGTGAGGGGGGGAAATGAAAAACTGTTTTTT. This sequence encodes CASSLVRGGNEKLFF.

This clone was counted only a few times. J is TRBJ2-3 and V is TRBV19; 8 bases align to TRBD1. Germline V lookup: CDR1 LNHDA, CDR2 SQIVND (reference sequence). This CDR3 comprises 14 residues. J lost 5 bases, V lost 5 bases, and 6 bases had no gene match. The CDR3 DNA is TGTGCCAGTAGTCCTGGACAGGGAGGAGATACGCAGTATTTT. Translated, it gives CASSPGQGGDTQYF.

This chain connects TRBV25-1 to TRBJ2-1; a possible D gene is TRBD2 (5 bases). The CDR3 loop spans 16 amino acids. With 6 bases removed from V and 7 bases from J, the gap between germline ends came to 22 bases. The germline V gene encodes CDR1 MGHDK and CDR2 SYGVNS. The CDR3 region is CASSAFWVEGSNEQFF. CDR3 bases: TGTGCCAGCAGCGCCTTTTGGGTAGAGGGATCTAATGAGCAGTTCTTC.

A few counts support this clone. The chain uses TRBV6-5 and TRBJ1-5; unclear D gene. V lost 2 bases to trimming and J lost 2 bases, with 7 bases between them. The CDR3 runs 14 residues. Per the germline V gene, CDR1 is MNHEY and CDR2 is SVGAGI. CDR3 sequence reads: CASSYRVGNQPQHF. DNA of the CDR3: TGTGCCAGCAGTTACAGAGTAGGCAATCAGCCCCAGCATTTT.

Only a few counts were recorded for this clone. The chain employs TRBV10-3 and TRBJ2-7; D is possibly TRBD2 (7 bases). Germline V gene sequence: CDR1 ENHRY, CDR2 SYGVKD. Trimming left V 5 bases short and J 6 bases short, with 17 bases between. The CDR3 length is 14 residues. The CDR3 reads CAISSGTGGAEQYF. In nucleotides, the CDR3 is TGTGCCATCAGTTCCGGGACTGGGGGGGCCGAGCAGTACTTC.

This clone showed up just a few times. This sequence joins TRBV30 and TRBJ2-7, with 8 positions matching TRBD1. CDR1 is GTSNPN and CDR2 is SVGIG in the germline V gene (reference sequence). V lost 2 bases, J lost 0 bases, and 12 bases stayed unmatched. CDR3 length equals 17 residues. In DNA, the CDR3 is TGTGCCTGGAGTCTCTCGAGGGCAGGGGGCGCCTCCTACGAGCAGTACTTC. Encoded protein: CAWSLSRAGGASYEQYF.

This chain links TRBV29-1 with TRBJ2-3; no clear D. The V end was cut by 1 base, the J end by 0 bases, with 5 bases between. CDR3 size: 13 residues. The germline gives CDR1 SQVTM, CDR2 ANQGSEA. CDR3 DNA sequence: TGCAGCGTTGAAGGGCGGAGCACAGATACGCAGTATTTT. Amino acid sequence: CSVEGRSTDTQYF.

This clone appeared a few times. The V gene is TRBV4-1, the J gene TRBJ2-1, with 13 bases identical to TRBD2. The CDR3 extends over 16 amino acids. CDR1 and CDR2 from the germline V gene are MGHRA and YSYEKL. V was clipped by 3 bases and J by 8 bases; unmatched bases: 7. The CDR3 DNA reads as TGCGCCAGCAGCCAGGAGGGACTAGCGGGAACCTATGAGCAGTTCTTC. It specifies CASSQEGLAGTYEQFF.

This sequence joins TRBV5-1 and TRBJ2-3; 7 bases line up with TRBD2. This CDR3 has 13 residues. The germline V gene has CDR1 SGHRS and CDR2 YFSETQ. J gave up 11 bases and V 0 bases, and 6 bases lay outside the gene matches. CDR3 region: CASSLDQRGVQYF. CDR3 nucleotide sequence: TGCGCCAGCAGCTTGGACCAGCGGGGAGTGCAGTATTTT.

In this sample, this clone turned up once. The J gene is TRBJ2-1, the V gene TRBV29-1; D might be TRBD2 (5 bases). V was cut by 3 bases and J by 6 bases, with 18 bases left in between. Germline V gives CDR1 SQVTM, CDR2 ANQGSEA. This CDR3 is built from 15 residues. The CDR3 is CSVDKRSGYLNEQFF. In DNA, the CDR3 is TGCAGCGTTGATAAACGGAGCGGTTATCTCAATGAGCAGTTCTTC.

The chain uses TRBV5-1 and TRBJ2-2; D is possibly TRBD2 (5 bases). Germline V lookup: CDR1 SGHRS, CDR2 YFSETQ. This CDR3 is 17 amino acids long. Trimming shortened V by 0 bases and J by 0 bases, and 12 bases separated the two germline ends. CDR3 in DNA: TGCGCCAGCAGCTTGGAGGCGCCTAGCCCGAACACCGGGGAGCTGTTTTTT. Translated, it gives CASSLEAPSPNTGELFF.

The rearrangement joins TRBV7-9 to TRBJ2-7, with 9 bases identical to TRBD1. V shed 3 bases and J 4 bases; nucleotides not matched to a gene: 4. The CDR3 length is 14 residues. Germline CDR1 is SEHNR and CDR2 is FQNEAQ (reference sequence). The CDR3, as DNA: TGTGCCAGCAGCTTGGACAGGGGTCGGTACGAGCAGTACTTC. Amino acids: CASSLDRGRYEQYF.

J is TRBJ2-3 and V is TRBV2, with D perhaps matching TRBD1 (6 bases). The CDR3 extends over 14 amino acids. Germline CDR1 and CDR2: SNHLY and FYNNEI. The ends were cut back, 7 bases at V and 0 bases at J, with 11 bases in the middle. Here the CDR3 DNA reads TGTGCCAGCAAGGCAGGGGTGAGCACAGATACGCAGTATTTT. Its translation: CASKAGVSTDTQYF. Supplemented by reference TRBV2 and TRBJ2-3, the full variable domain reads EPEVTQTPSHQVTQMGQEVILRCVPISNHLYFYWYRQILGQKVEFLVSFYNNEISEKSEIFDDQFSVERPDGSNFTLKIRSTKLEDSAMYFCASKAGVSTDTQYFGPGTRLTVL.